Reported below is one TCR beta chain. Its matching antigen is unknown. During its preparation, the TCRbeta library received unique molecular identifiers. From the PCR reads, TCRdb called clonotypes with MiXCR, one entry per CDR3 protein. This sample carries about 300,000 distinct CDR3 sequences, roughly 7.8% of them seen once, and the ten largest clones take approximately 8.6%. This CDR3 has 16 amino acids. The V gene lost 3 bases and the J gene lost 0 bases, with 15 bases spanning the gap. Germline V gives CDR1 LNHNV, CDR2 YYDKDF (reference sequence). This entry belongs to a study of T-cell reconstitution after alpha-beta-depleted transplantation in children. The study, taken as a whole, reports: Reportedly, only several hundred clones from non-depleted graft cells drove alpha-beta T-cell counts at about two months. T cells produced anew were the main source of T-cell counts and diversity one year after transplant. Some patients' high day-60 TCRbeta diversity was attributed to recipient cells surviving conditioning.

This TCR came from a female patient aged 2-9 years who had a stem cell transplant for Fanconi anemia, so the T cells may come from the graft donor. The V and J genes are TRBV15 and TRBJ2-7, with unresolved D. Sequenced material: peripheral blood, taken 360 days after TCRalphabeta/CD19-depleted stem cell transplant. The CDR3 protein is CATSSDPQWSSYEQYV. CDR3 in DNA: TGTGCCACCAGCAGTGACCCTCAATGGAGCTCCTACGAGCAGTACGTC.